The rows below give T cell receptor beta chains drawn from one sample of a study of T cells in Graves' hyperthyroidism and ophthalmopathy. MiXCR, run by TCRdb on the multiplex PCR reads, gives a single entry per CDR3 protein. The sample records fewer than 750,000 distinct CDR3 sequences, 14% to 15% being singletons. Sequencing input: blood. These receptors all come from a woman between 40 and 55 years old with Graves' ophthalmopathy. Both conserved end residues are part of each CDR3. Fields, in order: CDR3 length, V gene, J gene, D gene, clone size, CDR3 DNA, CDR3 protein. A D gene is named only where the DNA matches it firmly. Clone size, where shown, is once, few, many, or a class for clones that have expanded.

CDR3 length: 14
V gene: TRBV7-2
J gene: TRBJ1-2
D gene: .
clone size: many
CDR3 DNA: TGTGCCAGCAGGACAGCTGGATCGTTCTATGGCTACACCTTC
CDR3 protein: CASRTAGSFYGYTF

CDR3 length: 13
V gene: TRBV6-5
J gene: TRBJ2-7
D gene: .
clone size: many
CDR3 DNA: TGTGCCAGCAGTTACGAACTGGGTTTGGAGCAGTACTTC
CDR3 protein: CASSYELGLEQYF

CDR3 length: 16
V gene: TRBV6-1
J gene: TRBJ2-7
D gene: TRBD1
clone size: many
CDR3 DNA: TGTGCCAGCAGTGAAGCAACAGGGGGTAGCTTCTACGAGCAGTACTTC
CDR3 protein: CASSEATGGSFYEQYF

CDR3 length: 11
V gene: TRBV14
J gene: TRBJ1-2
D gene: .
clone size: many
CDR3 DNA: TGTGCCATCGGCAGTATCGATGGCTACACCTTC
CDR3 protein: CAIGSIDGYTF

CDR3 length: 15
V gene: TRBV6-1
J gene: TRBJ2-7
D gene: TRBD2
clone size: many
CDR3 DNA: TGTGCCAGCCTGAGAGTATGGCGGGAGGGGTACGAGCAGTACTTC
CDR3 protein: CASLRVWREGYEQYF

CDR3 length: 16
V gene: TRBV11-1
J gene: TRBJ2-7
D gene: TRBD2
clone size: many
CDR3 DNA: TGTGCCAGCAGCTTGACGCTGCGGGAGAGGGACTACGAGCAGTACTTC
CDR3 protein: CASSLTLRERDYEQYF

CDR3 length: 11
V gene: TRBV30
J gene: TRBJ1-1
D gene: .
clone size: many
CDR3 DNA: TGTGCCTGGAGTTTTGGGACTGAAGCTTTCTTT
CDR3 protein: CAWSFGTEAFF

CDR3 length: 14
V gene: TRBV20-1
J gene: TRBJ2-5
D gene: .
clone size: many
CDR3 DNA: TGCAGTGCTTCTAAAGCGGGCTACCAAGAGACCCAGTACTTC
CDR3 protein: CSASKAGYQETQYF

CDR3 length: 15
V gene: TRBV9
J gene: TRBJ1-2
D gene: .
clone size: .
CDR3 DNA: TGTGCCAGCAGCGTAGCGTCCGGGGGTATCAATGGCTACACCTTC
CDR3 protein: CASSVASGGINGYTF

CDR3 length: 16
V gene: TRBV6-2/TRBV6-3
J gene: TRBJ2-2
D gene: .
clone size: many
CDR3 DNA: TGTGCCAGCAGTTCCAAACAGGGTTCGGGCACCGGGGAGCTGTTTTTT
CDR3 protein: CASSSKQGSGTGELFF

CDR3 length: 16
V gene: TRBV6-1
J gene: TRBJ2-2
D gene: TRBD1
clone size: many
CDR3 DNA: TGTGCCAGCAGTGAGCGGAGACGACAGGGGCCGGGGGAGCTGTTTTTT
CDR3 protein: CASSERRRQGPGELFF

CDR3 length: 12
V gene: TRBV28
J gene: TRBJ1-5
D gene: .
clone size: few
CDR3 DNA: TGTGCCAGCAGTTTCGAGGGCGAGCCCCAGCATTTT
CDR3 protein: CASSFEGEPQHF

CDR3 length: 16
V gene: TRBV12-3/TRBV12-4
J gene: TRBJ1-2
D gene: TRBD1
clone size: .
CDR3 DNA: TGTGCCAGCAGTCCAGGACAGGGAGGAGCTAACTATGGCTACACCTTC
CDR3 protein: CASSPGQGGANYGYTF

CDR3 length: 15
V gene: TRBV28
J gene: TRBJ2-7
D gene: .
clone size: few
CDR3 DNA: TGTGCCAGCTACTCCAGGAACTTGATCACCTACGAGCAGTACTTC
CDR3 protein: CASYSRNLITYEQYF

CDR3 length: 15
V gene: TRBV28
J gene: TRBJ2-7
D gene: TRBD2
clone size: many
CDR3 DNA: TGTGCCAGCAGTTATGTGTGGGGGGGCTCCTACGAGCAGTACTTC
CDR3 protein: CASSYVWGGSYEQYF

CDR3 length: 14
V gene: TRBV7-2
J gene: TRBJ1-1
D gene: .
clone size: .
CDR3 DNA: TGTGCCAGCAGCTCCCCCGGGGCCAGCACTGAAACTTTCTTT
CDR3 protein: CASSSPGASTETFF

CDR3 length: 14
V gene: TRBV6-2/TRBV6-3
J gene: TRBJ1-2
D gene: .
clone size: .
CDR3 DNA: TGTGCCAGCAGTTACGGCCCCGGGACGGATGGCTACACCTTC
CDR3 protein: CASSYGPGTDGYTF

CDR3 length: 15
V gene: TRBV7-2
J gene: TRBJ2-5
D gene: .
clone size: many
CDR3 DNA: TGTGCCAGCAGTGGAGGTGGGGCGGGCCAAGAGACCCAGTACTTC
CDR3 protein: CASSGGGAGQETQYF

CDR3 length: 16
V gene: TRBV5-5
J gene: TRBJ1-1
D gene: .
clone size: many
CDR3 DNA: TGTGCCAGCAGCTTGGGTCGGGGGCTCGGTAGCACTGAAGCTTTCTTT
CDR3 protein: CASSLGRGLGSTEAFF

CDR3 length: 16
V gene: TRBV4-1
J gene: TRBJ2-5
D gene: .
clone size: many
CDR3 DNA: TGCGCCAGCAGCCAAGGAAATAGCGGCTTCCAAGAGACCCAGTACTTC
CDR3 protein: CASSQGNSGFQETQYF

CDR3 length: 13
V gene: TRBV6-1
J gene: TRBJ1-5
D gene: .
clone size: many
CDR3 DNA: TGTGCCAGCAGTGGGGACTGGAATCAGCCCCAGCATTTT
CDR3 protein: CASSGDWNQPQHF

CDR3 length: 13
V gene: TRBV11-3
J gene: TRBJ2-5
D gene: TRBD1
clone size: .
CDR3 DNA: TGTGCCAGCAGGAGGGGACAGCTAGAGACCCAGTACTTC
CDR3 protein: CASRRGQLETQYF

CDR3 length: 13
V gene: TRBV6-2/TRBV6-3
J gene: TRBJ1-2
D gene: .
clone size: few
CDR3 DNA: TGTGCCAGCAGCTCCTCGTGGACCTATGGCTACACCTTC
CDR3 protein: CASSSSWTYGYTF

CDR3 length: 16
V gene: TRBV6-1
J gene: TRBJ2-7
D gene: TRBD2
clone size: many
CDR3 DNA: TGTGCCAGCAGTGGCGGACTAGCGGGTGACCTCTCTCAGCAGTACTTC
CDR3 protein: CASSGGLAGDLSQQYF

CDR3 length: 16
V gene: TRBV11-1
J gene: TRBJ1-1
D gene: .
clone size: few
CDR3 DNA: TGTGCCAGCAGCTTGGAGTCAGGGGCCCTGAACACTGAAGCTTTCTTT
CDR3 protein: CASSLESGALNTEAFF

CDR3 length: 12
V gene: TRBV29-1
J gene: TRBJ2-7
D gene: .
clone size: many
CDR3 DNA: TGCAGCGTTGATCTATCTGGGGACGAGCAGTACTTC
CDR3 protein: CSVDLSGDEQYF

CDR3 length: 12
V gene: TRBV6-5
J gene: TRBJ2-5
D gene: .
clone size: few
CDR3 DNA: TGTGCCAGCAGTTACTCTCCAGAGACCCAGTACTTC
CDR3 protein: CASSYSPETQYF

CDR3 length: 16
V gene: TRBV11-2
J gene: TRBJ2-7
D gene: .
clone size: many
CDR3 DNA: TGTGCCAGCAGCTTTTCTCCGGAAAGACTAGGCTACGAGCAGTACTTC
CDR3 protein: CASSFSPERLGYEQYF

CDR3 length: 14
V gene: TRBV12-3/TRBV12-4
J gene: TRBJ1-2
D gene: TRBD1
clone size: many
CDR3 DNA: TGTGCCAGCAGTCCCATGGGACAGGGAGGCGGCTACACCTTC
CDR3 protein: CASSPMGQGGGYTF

CDR3 length: 13
V gene: TRBV28
J gene: TRBJ1-6
D gene: .
clone size: many
CDR3 DNA: TGTGCCCTGGGCCAGAACTATAATTCACCCCTCCACTTT
CDR3 protein: CALGQNYNSPLHF

CDR3 length: 14
V gene: TRBV6-1
J gene: TRBJ1-6
D gene: .
clone size: many
CDR3 DNA: TGTGCCAGCAGCGGACAGTTTTCGGGTTCACCCCTCCACTTT
CDR3 protein: CASSGQFSGSPLHF

CDR3 length: 14
V gene: TRBV7-2
J gene: TRBJ2-5
D gene: .
clone size: .
CDR3 DNA: TGTGCCAGCAGCTTGAATAGTGGGGGAGAGACCCAGTACTTC
CDR3 protein: CASSLNSGGETQYF

CDR3 length: 15
V gene: TRBV5-1
J gene: TRBJ2-7
D gene: TRBD1
clone size: .
CDR3 DNA: TGCGCCAGCAGCTTTGGGACAGCAGGGGGCTACGAGCAGTACTTC
CDR3 protein: CASSFGTAGGYEQYF

CDR3 length: 11
V gene: TRBV7-2
J gene: TRBJ1-3
D gene: .
clone size: many
CDR3 DNA: TGTGCCAGCAGCTTATATAGCGCCATATATTTT
CDR3 protein: CASSLYSAIYF

CDR3 length: 14
V gene: TRBV6-1
J gene: TRBJ1-1
D gene: .
clone size: many
CDR3 DNA: TGTGCCAGCATTCGGAGACTTATGAACACTGAAGCTTTCTTT
CDR3 protein: CASIRRLMNTEAFF

CDR3 length: 16
V gene: TRBV4-1
J gene: TRBJ2-7
D gene: TRBD2
clone size: many
CDR3 DNA: TGCGCCAGCAGCCAAGATGATAGCGGGGCCTCCTACGAGCAGTACTTC
CDR3 protein: CASSQDDSGASYEQYF

CDR3 length: 13
V gene: TRBV2
J gene: TRBJ2-7
D gene: TRBD2
clone size: few
CDR3 DNA: TGTGCCAGCAAAACGGGAGGGGGCTACGAGCAGTACTTC
CDR3 protein: CASKTGGGYEQYF

CDR3 length: 12
V gene: TRBV6-1
J gene: TRBJ1-1
D gene: .
clone size: many
CDR3 DNA: TGTGCCAGCAGTGAAGCGGGAGATGAAGCTTTCTTT
CDR3 protein: CASSEAGDEAFF